This T cell receptor beta chain was captured by sequencing in a study of T cells in Graves' hyperthyroidism and ophthalmopathy (dated 2019 in TCRdb). In the study overall: Peripheral blood samples were taken at the time of initial diagnosis, prior to any treatment. To identify TCR V-J signatures that set the groups apart, the researchers used a discovery cohort of about a hundred patients, made up of 43 with Graves' ophthalmopathy and some 58 with stable Graves' hyperthyroidism. Prospective prediction of ophthalmopathy was tested in an independent validation cohort of fewer than 20 hyperthyroidism patients and 15 to 17 patients who later progressed to ophthalmopathy. For training and testing, the 100 patients in the discovery cohort were randomly divided in a 7:3 ratio. In addition, the study compared T-cell repertoires in thyroid tissue and in blood from several Graves' hyperthyroidism patients. Following sampling, methimazole starting at 30 mg daily was given to hyperthyroidism patients, and high-dose intravenous methylprednisolone was given to ophthalmopathy patients. The paper reports TCR Vbeta CDR3 sequencing of some 140 peripheral blood samples: around 45 ophthalmopathy, some 80 hyperthyroidism and 17 progressor patients. The study at large found these results: Most expanded thyroid clonotypes (frequency above 0.001) were also detected in blood, a finding suggesting that blood repertoires may reflect thyroid immune responses. In validation, the model predicted progression to ophthalmopathy with just under 71% sensitivity and approximately 74% specificity, a median of about 6.7 months before onset. No statistical method was used to fix the sample size in advance, and group allocation was not hidden from the investigators. In cross-validation, a model built on a 13 V-J signature told ophthalmopathy apart from stable hyperthyroidism with about 90% sensitivity and approximately 81% specificity, and in testing the same model reached 80%/75%.

This clonotype showed up many times. It has no known antigen specificity. No base quality information exists; no much larger clone differs at one position. Graves' hyperthyroidism was defined as stable when no progression to ophthalmopathy occurred over 18 months of follow-up. Hyperthyroidism patients were aged 18 to 65 years and newly diagnosed, with disease duration of less than 2 months. Any patient with an uncontrolled infection, another autoimmune disease, pregnancy or lactation was excluded. Clinical symptoms, serum thyroxine and TRAb, thyroid ultrasound, and orbital computed tomography formed the basis for the diagnoses. Ficoll-Paque density gradient centrifugation was used to isolate PBMCs from around 10 ml of fresh peripheral blood. Total RNA was extracted using Trizol reagent, and RNA quality was assessed on an Agilent 2100 Bioanalyzer. Amplification of TCR beta CDR3 regions was carried out from RNA transcripts. A first-round RT-PCR of the TCR CDR3 used the HTBI primer set with the Qiagen OneStep RT-PCR kit. Libraries were constructed in a second round of multiplex PCR, after which size selection and purification were performed. Sequencing of the libraries was done on an Illumina HiSeq2000 using paired-end 100 bp reads. The study's processing was this. Raw data were processed with SOAPnuke, discarding reads with adapters, uncalled bases, mean Phred below 15, or no exact constant-primer or identifier match. COPE v1.2.5 was used to merge high-quality paired reads, and clonotypes were defined as unique nucleotide sequences. Clonotypes were aligned to IMGT TRBV, TRBD and TRBJ reference segments using MiTCR v1.1. The analysis was restricted to V-J combinations with a frequency above 0.0001, which together covered 99% to 99.2% of the repertoires. A TCS score was defined as the ratio between F50 (clonal expansion) and ExV (chaos), using BLOSUM62-based TCRdist between CDR3 peptides within each V-J. Welch's t-statistics and random forest reduced roughly 530 V-J features to around 14, which were used in a naive Bayes classifier (R e1071). The public sequencing data were trimmed at Q25 with fastp and processed into clonotypes with MiXCR by TCRdb, which kept only in-frame beta chains. Merged by CDR3 protein, the rows form single entries marked with the most common genes and DNA. TCRdb's processing, not the study's, gives the V and J calls here. This sample is represented by around 190,000 distinct CDR3 sequences; about 18% of them were singletons. About 29% of the sample goes to the ten largest clones.

The CDR3 has 14 amino acids, counting the end cysteine and phenylalanine. Kept here is only the CDR3 DNA, which spans 42 bases and is read in frame from base 1. As encoded in the germline V gene, CDR1 is SGDLS while CDR2 is YYNGEE. For this chain, trimming is 3 bases at the V end and 6 bases at the J end, and the number of junction bases without a gene match is 5. The sample comprised blood. The TCR comes from a woman aged 45-65 years with Graves' hyperthyroidism. The rearrangement combines TRBV9 with TRBJ1-1, with 10 bases aligning to TRBD1. CDR3 sequence: CASSAGQGTSEAFF. The DNA is TGTGCCAGCAGCGCGGGACAGGGGACTTCTGAAGCTTTCTTT. The full variable domain, completed from the reference TRBV9 and TRBJ1-1 proteins outside the CDR3, reads DSGVTQTPKHLITATGQRVTLRCSPRSGDLSVYWYQQSLDQGLQFLIQYYNGEERAKGNILERFSAQQFPDLHSELNLSSLELGDSALYFCASSAGQGTSEAFFGQGTRLTVV.